Shown below are 25 T cell receptor beta chains from a single sample sequenced in a study of shared clonotypes between healthy human individuals. Sequenced by immunoSEQ multiplex PCR; TCRdb stores in-frame clones only, minus some. The data show 2 million to 2.5 million clones, roughly 90% seen once. Source material: naive CD4+ T cells from PBMCs. Subset described: CD45RA+ positively selected. These receptors originate from a man aged 18-30 years in good health. Some clones in this sample may be carry-over from other donors' samples.

As DNA, the CDR3 is TGTGCCACACCTGGACACTACAACTATGGCTACACCTTC. This codes for CATPGHYNYGYTF. The genes are TRBV28 and TRBJ1-2, with D possibly TRBD1 on 5 matching bases. Germline V gene data show CDR1 as MDHEN and CDR2 as SYDVKM. This CDR3 comprises 13 residues. Trimming stripped 10 bases from V and 2 bases from J, with 14 bases between.

This clone was seen only once. This sequence joins TRBV11-1 and TRBJ2-1; D not certain. This CDR3 spans 15 amino acids. V shed 1 base and J shed 0 bases, with 7 bases lying between them. The germline gives CDR1 SGHAT, CDR2 FQDESV (reference sequence). As DNA, the CDR3 is TGTGCCAGCAGCTTAGGGTCCAGCTCCTACAATGAGCAGTTCTTC. The encoded protein is CASSLGSSSYNEQFF.

This chain connects TRBV5-1 to TRBJ2-7; the D is unclear. Trimming shortened V by 0 bases and J by 6 bases, and 13 bases separated the two germline ends. Germline CDR1 SGHRS, CDR2 YFSETQ. The CDR3 has 14 residues. The CDR3 reads CASSLERASGEQYF. CDR3 in DNA: TGCGCCAGCAGCTTGGAACGGGCATCAGGCGAGCAGTACTTC.

This clone occurred once. The rearrangement links TRBV6-1 to TRBJ2-7; no firm D call. CDR3 length: 13 residues. Germline CDR1 reads MNHNS; CDR2 reads SASEGT. The V gene lost 6 bases and the J gene lost 7 bases, with 16 bases spanning the gap. The CDR3 DNA is TGTGCCAGCAGGGTCGGTGGTCTCTGGGAGCAGTACTTC. Residues: CASRVGGLWEQYF.

This clone was seen only once. The sample carries other DNA sequences with the same CDR3. The chain recombines TRBV5-4 with TRBJ2-5; D may be TRBD1 or TRBD2 (7 bases each). Germline loops: CDR1 SGHNT, CDR2 YYREEE (reference sequence). Trimming stripped 4 bases from V and 5 bases from J, with 15 bases between. The CDR3 spans 14 residues. CDR3 DNA sequence: TGTGCCAGCAGCCGCACAGGGGAGGGGGAGACCCAGTACTTC. This encodes CASSRTGEGETQYF.

The chain recombines TRBV5-1 with TRBJ2-1, with 11 bases lining up with TRBD2. V was clipped by 0 bases and J by 9 bases; unmatched bases: 5. Per the germline V gene, CDR1 is SGHRS and CDR2 is YFSETQ. This CDR3 is 15 amino acids long. Here the CDR3 reads CASSLVLAGAAEQFF. CDR3 bases: TGCGCCAGCAGCTTGGTACTAGCGGGAGCAGCTGAGCAGTTCTTC.

The J gene is TRBJ2-3, the V gene TRBV19; D is possibly TRBD2 (7 bases). The ends were cut back, 7 bases at V and 1 base at J, with 12 bases in the middle. This CDR3 contains 14 residues. CDR1 is LNHDA and CDR2 is SQIVND in the germline V gene (reference sequence). The CDR3 protein is CASTVGGRTDTQYF. The CDR3 DNA reads TGTGCCAGTACAGTGGGGGGGCGCACAGATACGCAGTATTTT.

This clone was found a few times. The V and J genes are TRBV29-1 and TRBJ1-2; 10 bases are shared with TRBD1. V was pared by 3 bases and J by 0 bases, with 7 bases of the junction left unmatched. There are 16 residues in the CDR3. Germline CDR1 and CDR2: SQVTM and ANQGSEA. Written as DNA, the CDR3 is TGCAGCGTTGAGGGACGACAGGGGGCAGCTAACTATGGCTACACCTTC. It codes for CSVEGRQGAANYGYTF.

This clone was seen a single time. CDR3 DNA: TGTGCCAGCAGTCCTGGGACCTCGGGAACCCTGTTTTTT. It yields the protein CASSPGTSGTLFF. This chain uses TRBV27 with TRBJ1-4; perhaps TRBD1 as D (5 bases). This CDR3 spans 13 amino acids. Germline CDR1 reads MNHEY; CDR2 reads SMNVEV (reference sequence). Between the trimmed V and J ends, which lost 5 bases and 14 bases, there was a span of 18 bases.

V and J are TRBV6-6 and TRBJ1-2; no reliable D call. The length of the CDR3 is 15 residues. CDR1 MNHNY and CDR2 SVGAGI come from the germline V gene (reference sequence). The V and J ends lost 2 bases and 3 bases respectively, with 13 bases between them. Written as DNA, the CDR3 is TGTGCCAGCAGTTACGAGGGAATCGGGTACTATGGCTACACCTTC. Its protein is CASSYEGIGYYGYTF.

The chain is built from TRBV2 and TRBJ2-1; D is ambiguous. CDR3 length: 14 residues. The germline gives CDR1 SNHLY, CDR2 FYNNEI. V lost 4 bases and J lost 2, with 9 bases in between. CDR3 bases: TGTGCCAGCAGTGCAGGAGTCACCTACAATGAGCAGTTCTTC. This encodes CASSAGVTYNEQFF.

This CDR3 is CASSLDSGRAGELFF. DNA for the CDR3: TGTGCCAGCAGCTTAGATAGCGGGAGGGCCGGGGAGCTGTTTTTT. V is TRBV7-2 and J is TRBJ2-2; 11 bases align to TRBD2. Germline V lookup: CDR1 SGHTA, CDR2 FQGNSA. The CDR3 covers 15 residues. Trimming took 1 base from V and 6 from J; bases not matched to a gene: 1. Using reference TRBV7-2 and TRBJ2-2 for the parts outside the CDR3, the full variable domain is GAGVSQSPSNKVTEKGKDVELRCDPISGHTALYWYRQSLGQGLEFLIYFQGNSAPDKSGLPSDRFSAERTGGSVSTLTIQRTQQEDSAVYLCASSLDSGRAGELFFGEGSRLTVL.

The chain is built from TRBV15 and TRBJ2-7; D possibly corresponds to TRBD1 (6 bases). Germline values: CDR1 LNHNV, CDR2 YYDKDF (reference sequence). V was clipped by 5 bases and J by 7 bases, with 12 bases between them. The length of the CDR3 is 12 residues. The CDR3 spells CATSPDRGEQYF. CDR3 DNA: TGTGCCACCAGCCCCGATAGGGGGGAGCAGTACTTC.

A word on this clone: Other DNA sequences of this sample code for an identical CDR3. The chain is built from TRBV5-1 and TRBJ2-3; 15 positions match TRBD2. The junction had 3 bases not matched to a gene; V was cut back by 4 bases and J by 6 bases. CDR1 is SGHRS, CDR2 YFSETQ, per germline. CDR3 length: 15 residues. CDR3 coding DNA: TGCGCCAGCAGCAGGGGACTAGCGGGAGGTGATACGCAGTATTTT. Translation gives CASSRGLAGGDTQYF.

The V gene is TRBV28, the J gene TRBJ2-7, with D maybe TRBD1 (5 bases). The germline V and J ends were trimmed by 3 bases and 1 base, with 10 bases remaining between them. Germline V gene lookup returns CDR1 MDHEN and CDR2 SYDVKM. There are 14 residues in the CDR3. CDR3 region: CASSLRQPSYEQYF. CDR3 DNA sequence: TGTGCCAGCAGTTTGAGACAGCCTTCCTACGAGCAGTACTTC. The full variable domain, with the rest looked up from reference TRBV28 and TRBJ2-7, is DVKVTQSSRYLVKRTGEKVFLECVQDMDHENMFWYRQDPGLGLRLIYFSYDVKMKEKGDIPEGYSVSREKKERFSLILESASTNQTSMYLCASSLRQPSYEQYFGPGTRLTVT.

The rearrangement links TRBV6-1 to TRBJ2-1, with 10 bases lining up with TRBD2. The V and J ends lost 7 bases and 8 bases, in that order; junction bases with no gene match: 11. Germline CDR1 and CDR2: MNHNS and SASEGT. The CDR3 extends over 15 amino acids. CDR3 amino acids: CASTSGRAGGDEQFF. Written as DNA, the CDR3 is TGTGCCAGCACGAGCGGGAGGGCCGGGGGAGATGAGCAGTTCTTC.

The chain combines TRBV7-9 with TRBJ1-2; possible D gene TRBD1, 5 bases. Trimming left V 5 bases short and J 0 bases short, with 10 bases between. The CDR3 runs to 14 residues. From germline, CDR1 is SEHNR and CDR2 FQNEAQ (reference sequence). CDR3 loop: CASSRDATNYGYTF. The CDR3 DNA reads as TGTGCCAGCAGCCGGGACGCGACTAACTATGGCTACACCTTC. Looking up the rest from reference TRBV7-9 and TRBJ1-2 gives the full variable domain: DTGVSQNPRHKITKRGQNVTFRCDPISEHNRLYWYRQTLGQGPEFLTYFQNEAQLEKSRLLSDRFSAERPKGSFSTLEIQRTEQGDSAMYLCASSRDATNYGYTFGSGTRLTVV.

The rearrangement joins TRBV19 to TRBJ2-7; 7 bases match TRBD1. V gave up 6 bases and J gave up 6 bases; unmatched junction bases: 8. The CDR3 runs 13 residues. Germline V gene sequence: CDR1 LNHDA, CDR2 SQIVND (reference sequence). The CDR3 sequence: CASRPRGIGEQYF. CDR3 sequence (DNA): TGTGCCAGTAGGCCCAGGGGGATTGGCGAGCAGTACTTC.

This chain connects TRBV11-2 to TRBJ1-4; the D is unclear. CDR3 length equals 13 residues. V lost 1 base and J lost 10, with 10 bases in between. Germline CDR1 SGHAT, CDR2 FQNNGV. As DNA, the CDR3 is TGTGCCAGCAGCTTAGGACGTTCTAGAAAACTGTTTTTT. Its protein is CASSLGRSRKLFF.

V is TRBV28 and J is TRBJ1-5; D is ambiguous. The CDR3 covers 13 residues. Trimming stripped 4 bases from V and 5 bases from J, with 9 bases between. Germline V lookup: CDR1 MDHEN, CDR2 SYDVKM. CDR3 coding DNA: TGTGCCAGCAGTTCCCCCCCTGATCAGCCCCAGCATTTT. Protein: CASSSPPDQPQHF.

This clone was observed once. The chain has TRBV19 and TRBJ2-2, with D perhaps given as TRBD1 or TRBD2 (5 bases each). The V end was cut by 7 bases, the J end by 5 bases, with 11 bases between. Looked up from germline, CDR1 is LNHDA and CDR2 is SQIVND (reference sequence). This CDR3 contains 13 residues. In DNA form, the CDR3 reads TGTGCCAGTAATATGGGGGTTACCGGGGAGCTGTTTTTT. Translating it yields CASNMGVTGELFF.

The rearrangement links TRBV28 to TRBJ1-2, with D hard to call. V was cut by 7 bases and J by 2 bases, with 14 bases left in between. This CDR3 is built from 14 residues. CDR1 is MDHEN, CDR2 SYDVKM, per germline. This chain's CDR3 is CASTNSDGNYGYTF. The CDR3 coding sequence is TGTGCCAGCACTAATTCAGACGGCAACTATGGCTACACCTTC.

The rearrangement links TRBV5-4 to TRBJ2-2; D not certain. The germline V gene encodes CDR1 SGHNT and CDR2 YYREEE (reference sequence). Trimming shortened V by 0 bases and J by 2 bases, and 14 bases separated the two germline ends. CDR3 size: 17 residues. The CDR3 sequence is CASSLGFGRFNTGELFF. Written as DNA, the CDR3 is TGTGCCAGCAGCTTGGGATTTGGCAGATTTAACACCGGGGAGCTGTTTTTT.

The CDR3, as DNA: TGTGCCAGCAGTTTGGGGCCTAACACCGGGGAGCTGTTTTTT. Translated: CASSLGPNTGELFF. The chain employs TRBV28 and TRBJ2-2, with TRBD1 as a possible D gene (5 bases). The CDR3 consists of 14 residues. Between the trimmed V and J ends, which lost 3 bases and 2 bases, there was a span of 7 bases. Germline CDR1 MDHEN, CDR2 SYDVKM.

This chain links TRBV11-1 with TRBJ2-7; no firm D call. The CDR3 contains 16 residues. From germline, CDR1 is SGHAT and CDR2 FQDESV (reference sequence). Trimming shortened V by 4 bases and J by 0 bases, and 16 bases separated the two germline ends. The CDR3 loop is CASSSRTTVSSYEQYF. Here the CDR3 DNA reads TGTGCCAGCAGCTCTCGTACCACGGTCAGCTCCTACGAGCAGTACTTC.